One T cell receptor beta chain is described in this entry. The data were obtained in a study of blood T cell repertoires in COVID-19. Per the authors' pipeline: Estimated nucleated cell counts came from reference gene primer amplification. Sequencing was performed with immunoSEQ multiplex PCR; in TCRdb, only in-frame clones are kept and a portion is missing. V and J calls and clone size are those listed in that table; D and trimming were worked out from the DNA. The sample yields some 90,000 clones, 80% seen once. J gave up 0 bases and V 6 bases, and 0 bases lay outside the gene matches. Looked up from germline, CDR1 is MNHEY and CDR2 is SMNVEV (reference sequence). This CDR3 is 13 amino acids long.

This receptor was taken from a woman in her 70s with acute or convalescent COVID-19. This chain connects TRBV27 to TRBJ2-7; 9 bases fit TRBD2. Sequences were obtained from peripheral blood. The CDR3 spells CASRTSGSYEQYF. CDR3 bases: TGTGCCAGCAGGACTAGCGGCTCCTACGAGCAGTACTTC.